This T cell receptor (beta chain) was recovered during a study of cytomegalovirus exposure and HLA in healthy donors. Overall study findings and caveats: Later analysis reportedly placed an Asian-associated ancestry cluster below the roughly 680-donor mean in N-insertions. Equally common other TCR beta chains were less clonally expanded than HLA-associated ones, a later analysis found. Across HLA loci, a later analysis found differing TCR association rates, with DRB1 most and HLA-C fewest.

At the time of sampling, donors were nominally healthy, though unrecorded immune exposures were likely. Vbeta (60) and Jbeta (13) primers were used in the PCR. The table came from immunoSEQ multiplex PCR; TCRdb's copy has only in-frame clones and leaves some out. Seen here are hundreds of thousands of clones, roughly 89% observed once, and the top ten hold around 2.1%. Concerning this clone: Its target is not known.

J was trimmed by 4 bases and V by 8 bases; bases with no gene match: 4. There are 13 residues in the CDR3. Germline CDR1 and CDR2: MNHEY and SMNVEV (reference sequence). The clonotype was recovered from a woman aged 18-29 years in good health and CMV-seronegative. The sample comprised PBMCs. The V and J genes are TRBV27 and TRBJ1-1; 10 bases agree with TRBD1. The CDR3: CASRGQGPTEAFF. DNA for the CDR3: TGTGCCAGCCGGGGACAGGGGCCCACTGAAGCTTTCTTT.